These 27 T cell receptor beta chains originate from one sample sequenced in a study of T cell responses to AZD1222 COVID-19 vaccine. The method was immunoSEQ multiplex PCR; TCRdb's version includes in-frame clones alone and lacks a portion of them. The table records roughly 200,000 clones, 70% to 90% of them present only once. The specimen comprised peripheral blood, sampled on day 0 of AZD1222 vaccination. The receptors here all came from an adult in good health.

The chain joins TRBV4-1 to TRBJ1-2; maybe TRBD1 (6 bases). The CDR3 loop spans 15 amino acids. The germline V and J ends were trimmed by 0 bases and 7 bases, with 15 bases remaining between them. Germline V lookup: CDR1 MGHRA, CDR2 YSYEKL. In nucleotides, the CDR3 is TGCGCCAGCAGCCAAGATGTGACAGGCCTTCGTGGCTACACCTTC. As protein: CASSQDVTGLRGYTF.

V gene TRBV6-5 combines with J gene TRBJ1-2, with a weak D call TRBD1 (5 bases). CDR3 length equals 14 residues. V was clipped by 8 bases and J by 2 bases, with 15 bases between them. Per germline, CDR1 MNHEY and CDR2 SVGAGI. The CDR3 loop reads CASFGALGNYGYTF. CDR3 bases: TGTGCCAGCTTTGGGGCCTTGGGCAACTATGGCTACACCTTC.

The V gene is TRBV28, the J gene TRBJ1-5, with 9 bases fitting TRBD1. V lost 6 bases, J lost 4 bases, and 10 bases stayed unmatched. The CDR3 totals 16 residues. The germline V gene encodes CDR1 MDHEN and CDR2 SYDVKM. The CDR3, as DNA: TGTGCCAGCAGGATGCCCGGACAGGGGTCAAATCAGCCCCAGCATTTT. Residues: CASRMPGQGSNQPQHF.

The chain recombines TRBV9 with TRBJ2-5, with D possibly matching TRBD2 (7 bases). From germline, CDR1 is SGDLS and CDR2 YYNGEE. The V end lost 5 bases, the J end lost 9 bases, and 14 bases lay between the germline ends. This CDR3 contains 12 residues. The CDR3 bases are TGTGCCAGCAGGTCCCAAGGGGGGGCCCAGTACTTC. Amino acids: CASRSQGGAQYF.

V and J are TRBV10-2 and TRBJ1-5; the match to TRBD1 covers 7 bases. J lost 7 bases, V lost 7 bases, and 10 bases had no gene match. The CDR3 loop spans 14 amino acids. Germline CDR1 is WSHSY and CDR2 is SAAADI. In DNA form, the CDR3 reads TGCGCCAGCACCAGCGGACAGGAAGGGCAGCCCCAGCATTTT. It codes for CASTSGQEGQPQHF.

The genes are TRBV5-1 and TRBJ2-5; 11 nucleotides match TRBD1. This CDR3 is 19 amino acids long. J gave up 2 bases and V 4 bases, and 16 bases lay outside the gene matches. Germline lookup yields CDR1 SGHRS and CDR2 YFSETQ. This chain's CDR3 is CASSRGQGAEVINQETQYF. The DNA for the CDR3 is TGCGCCAGCAGCCGAGGACAGGGGGCCGAGGTCATAAATCAAGAGACCCAGTACTTC.

The gene calls are TRBV7-9 and TRBJ2-2, with D possibly being TRBD1 or TRBD2 (6 bases each). V was trimmed by 11 bases and J by 4 bases, leaving 14 bases between them. Germline values: CDR1 SEHNR, CDR2 FQNEAQ (reference sequence). This CDR3 is built from 13 residues. CDR3 sequence (DNA): TGTGCCGGAAGGAGGGGGGCCACCGGGGAGCTGTTTTTT. This gives the protein CAGRRGATGELFF.

The chain has TRBV28 and TRBJ1-2; D possibly corresponds to TRBD1 (6 bases). Germline lookup yields CDR1 MDHEN and CDR2 SYDVKM. The length of the CDR3 is 14 residues. V dropped 4 bases and J dropped 7 bases, with 16 bases sitting between them. The chain's CDR3 is CASSWIGGGGGYTF. In DNA form, the CDR3 reads TGTGCCAGCAGTTGGATAGGGGGAGGAGGTGGCTACACCTTC.

This chain links TRBV2 with TRBJ1-2, with D perhaps matching TRBD1 (6 bases). V was clipped by 8 bases and J by 2 bases, with 15 bases between them. Germline V gene sequence: CDR1 SNHLY, CDR2 FYNNEI. This CDR3 comprises 14 residues. CDR3 sequence (DNA): TGTGCCAGCGGCGGACAGACACTAAACTATGGCTACACCTTC. Amino acids: CASGGQTLNYGYTF.

The CDR3 coding sequence is TGTGCCAGCAGCTCCGCAGGGTACTCGGGGGCCAACGTCCTGACTTTC. This encodes CASSSAGYSGANVLTF. The V gene is TRBV5-6, the J gene TRBJ2-6; perhaps TRBD1 as D (5 bases). V was shortened by 3 bases and J by 4 bases, with 14 bases between the two germline ends. CDR1 SGHDT and CDR2 YYEEEE come from the germline V gene. The CDR3 has 16 residues.

This clone was seen a few times. The chain couples TRBV18 to TRBJ1-5; D might be TRBD1 (6 bases). The CDR3 totals 16 residues. Between the trimmed V and J ends, which lost 2 bases and 4 bases, there was a span of 15 bases. Germline CDR1 KGHSH, CDR2 LQKENI. The CDR3 DNA reads TGTGCCAGCTCACCATCCCCCAAGGGGGATAATCAGCCCCAGCATTTT. It encodes CASSPSPKGDNQPQHF.

The chain couples TRBV5-1 to TRBJ1-4; 9 bases agree with TRBD1. Germline CDR1 reads SGHRS; CDR2 reads YFSETQ. This CDR3 region has 16 residues. Trimming removed 2 bases from V and 2 bases from J; junction bases left unmatched: 4. The CDR3 coding sequence is TGCGCCAGCAGCTTCGACAGGGGGAGGACTAATGAAAAACTGTTTTTT. Translating it yields CASSFDRGRTNEKLFF.

The chain recombines TRBV7-2 with TRBJ2-2; possible D gene TRBD2, 6 bases. The CDR3 sequence is 14 residues long. The ends were cut back, 11 bases at V and 6 bases at J, with 19 bases in the middle. Germline assignment: CDR1 SGHTA and CDR2 FQGNSA. The CDR3 sequence is CAQDLASHPGELFF. In DNA, the CDR3 is TGTGCCCAAGACCTAGCGAGTCATCCCGGGGAGCTGTTTTTT.

This clone was counted only a few times. The chain uses TRBV28 and TRBJ2-2, with D unresolved. V lost 2 bases, J lost 7 bases, and 5 bases lay in between. The CDR3 loop spans 12 amino acids. Germline V lookup: CDR1 MDHEN, CDR2 SYDVKM. The CDR3: CASSLGIGELFF. The DNA for the CDR3 is TGTGCCAGCAGTTTAGGAATCGGGGAGCTGTTTTTT.

The V and J genes are TRBV5-5 and TRBJ1-1, with 10 bases fitting TRBD1. The length of the CDR3 is 16 residues. In germline, CDR1 is SGHKS, CDR2 YYEKEE (reference sequence). V gave up 3 bases and J gave up 1 base; unmatched junction bases: 6. CDR3 bases: TGTGCCAGCAGCTCGCCGGGACAGGGGACGAACACTGAAGCTTTCTTT. It yields the protein CASSSPGQGTNTEAFF.

A few counts support this clone. The chain links TRBV19 to TRBJ1-1; D unresolved. Per the germline V gene, CDR1 is LNHDA and CDR2 is SQIVND (reference sequence). V gave up 3 bases and J gave up 1 base, with 3 bases separating them. CDR3 size: 12 residues. This CDR3 reads CASSIQNTEAFF. CDR3 nucleotide sequence: TGTGCCAGTAGTATCCAGAACACTGAAGCTTTCTTT. The full variable domain, with the rest looked up from reference TRBV19 and TRBJ1-1, is DGGITQSPKYLFRKEGQNVTLSCEQNLNHDAMYWYRQDPGQGLRLIYYSQIVNDFQKGDIAEGYSVSREKKESFPLTVTSAQKNPTAFYLCASSIQNTEAFFGQGTRLTVV.

This clone came up a few times. The sample carries other DNA sequences with the same CDR3. The chain joins TRBV27 to TRBJ1-6, with D perhaps matching TRBD1 (5 bases). The CDR3 consists of 16 residues. Deletions cut 0 bases from V and 4 bases from J, with 10 bases between. The germline CDR1 and CDR2 sequences are MNHEY and SMNVEV (reference sequence). The chain's CDR3 is CASSLSGVPYNSPLHF. The CDR3 DNA reads TGTGCCAGCAGTTTATCGGGGGTCCCATATAATTCACCCCTCCACTTT.

The chain links TRBV2 to TRBJ1-1; D might be TRBD1 (5 bases). V was trimmed by 7 bases and J by 2 bases, leaving 14 bases between them. Germline V gene sequence: CDR1 SNHLY, CDR2 FYNNEI. The CDR3 runs to 14 residues. The CDR3 sequence is CASTTLGGNTEAFF. CDR3 nucleotide sequence: TGTGCCAGCACGACATTGGGGGGAAACACTGAAGCTTTCTTT.

The gene calls are TRBV29-1 and TRBJ1-1; D may be TRBD1 (5 bases). From germline, CDR1 is SQVTM and CDR2 ANQGSEA. This CDR3 is built from 12 residues. V lost 3 bases to trimming and J lost 4 bases, with 9 bases between them. CDR3 nucleotide sequence: TGCAGCGTTGACAGGGTGGGCACTGAAGCTTTCTTT. This sequence encodes CSVDRVGTEAFF.

J is TRBJ2-7 and V is TRBV3-1 (or the pseudogene TRBV3-2), with a tentative D call TRBD1 (5 bases). The germline V and J ends were trimmed by 4 bases and 4 bases, with 11 bases remaining between them. CDR1 and CDR2 from the germline V gene are LGHDT and YNNKEL (reference sequence). The CDR3 has 13 amino acids. The CDR3 DNA reads TGTGCCAGCAGCCGGCAGGGTGTATACGAGCAGTACTTC. Amino acid sequence: CASSRQGVYEQYF.

The chain joins TRBV6-6 to TRBJ2-7, with TRBD2 matching over 8 bases. The germline V gene has CDR1 MNHNY and CDR2 SVGAGI (reference sequence). V lost 6 bases and J lost 0; bases outside the gene matches: 4. The CDR3 consists of 14 residues. The CDR3 is CASRNSGDSYEQYF. DNA for the CDR3: TGTGCCAGCAGGAATAGCGGGGACTCCTACGAGCAGTACTTC.

This chain uses TRBV5-5 with TRBJ2-2; tentatively, D is TRBD1 (6 bases). There are 14 residues in the CDR3. The V and J ends lost 3 bases and 4 bases respectively, with 10 bases between them. CDR1 and CDR2 (germline): SGHKS, YYEKEE (reference sequence). In nucleotides, the CDR3 is TGTGCCAGCAGCTCGGGACACTTCACCGGGGAGCTGTTTTTT. Protein: CASSSGHFTGELFF.

The V and J genes are TRBV5-5 and TRBJ2-2; no clear D gene. Trimming left V 1 base short and J 2 bases short, with 9 bases between. CDR3 length: 15 residues. Germline CDR1 is SGHKS and CDR2 is YYEKEE (reference sequence). The DNA of the CDR3 is TGTGCCAGCAGCTTGCTGGCGGTCAACACCGGGGAGCTGTTTTTT. It yields the protein CASSLLAVNTGELFF.

The chain couples TRBV5-4 to TRBJ2-1, with a tentative D call TRBD2 (5 bases). Per germline, CDR1 SGHNT and CDR2 YYREEE (reference sequence). The CDR3 runs to 14 residues. V was pared by 4 bases and J by 4 bases, with 12 bases between. The CDR3 DNA sequence: TGTGCCAGCAGCCAAGGTCCGGGATACAATGAGCAGTTCTTC. This codes for CASSQGPGYNEQFF.

The gene calls are TRBV7-9 and TRBJ1-1, with D uncertain. CDR1 is SEHNR, CDR2 FQNEAQ, per germline (reference sequence). The CDR3 has 12 amino acids. Trimming left V 5 bases short and J 3 bases short, with 7 bases between. The CDR3 region is CASSPRDTEAFF. DNA of the CDR3: TGTGCCAGCAGCCCACGGGACACTGAAGCTTTCTTT. Using reference TRBV7-9 and TRBJ1-1 for the parts outside the CDR3, the full variable domain is DTGVSQNPRHKITKRGQNVTFRCDPISEHNRLYWYRQTLGQGPEFLTYFQNEAQLEKSRLLSDRFSAERPKGSFSTLEIQRTEQGDSAMYLCASSPRDTEAFFGQGTRLTVV.

V and J are TRBV9 and TRBJ2-5; D not certain. The CDR3 covers 14 residues. V was clipped by 0 bases and J by 4 bases, with 10 bases between them. Germline V CDR1 and CDR2: SGDLS, YYNGEE. The CDR3 protein is CASSVGRGVETQYF. CDR3 nucleotide sequence: TGTGCCAGCAGCGTAGGTCGAGGAGTAGAGACCCAGTACTTC.

The gene calls are TRBV5-1 and TRBJ2-3, with TRBD2 matching 7 bases. With 1 base clipped from V and 2 bases from J, the junction kept 4 bases outside the gene matches. This CDR3 region has 15 residues. Germline V gene lookup returns CDR1 SGHRS and CDR2 YFSETQ. In DNA form, the CDR3 reads TGCGCCAGCAGCTTGCGGGGGGTTACCACAGATACGCAGTATTTT. Protein sequence: CASSLRGVTTDTQYF.